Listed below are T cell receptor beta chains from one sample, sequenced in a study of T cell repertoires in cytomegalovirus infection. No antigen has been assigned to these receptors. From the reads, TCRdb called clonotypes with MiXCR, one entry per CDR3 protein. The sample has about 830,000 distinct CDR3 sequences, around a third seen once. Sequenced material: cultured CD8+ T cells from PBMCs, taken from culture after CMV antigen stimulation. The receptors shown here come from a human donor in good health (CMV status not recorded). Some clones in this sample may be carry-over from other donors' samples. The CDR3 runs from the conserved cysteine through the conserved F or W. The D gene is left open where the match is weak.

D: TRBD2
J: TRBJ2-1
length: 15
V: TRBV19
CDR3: CASMRGLAAGNEQFF

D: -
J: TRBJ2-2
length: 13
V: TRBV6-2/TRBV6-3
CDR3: CASSYVVSGELFF

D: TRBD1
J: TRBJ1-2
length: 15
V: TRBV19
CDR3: CASSPRQGTWYGYTF

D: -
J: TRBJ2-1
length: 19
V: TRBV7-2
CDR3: CASSLVESRVLSSYNEQFF

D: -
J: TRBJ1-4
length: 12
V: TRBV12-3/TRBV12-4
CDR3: CASSLIGEKLFF

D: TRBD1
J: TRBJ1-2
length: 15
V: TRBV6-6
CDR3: CASSQRDRAYEGYTF

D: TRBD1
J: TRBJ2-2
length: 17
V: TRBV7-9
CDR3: CASTEKEDRPYTGELFF

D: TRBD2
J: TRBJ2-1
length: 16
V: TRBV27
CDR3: CASSPPGLAGSNEQFF

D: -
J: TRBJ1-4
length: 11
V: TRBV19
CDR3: CASSGNRDRLF

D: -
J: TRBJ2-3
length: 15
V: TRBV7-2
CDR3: CASSLQGGDTDTQYF

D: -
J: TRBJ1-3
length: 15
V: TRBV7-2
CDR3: CASSPGSTSGNTIYF

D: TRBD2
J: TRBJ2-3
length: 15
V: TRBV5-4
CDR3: CASSMGLAESDTQYF

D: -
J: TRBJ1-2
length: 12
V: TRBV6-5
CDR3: CATRGGRTSYTF

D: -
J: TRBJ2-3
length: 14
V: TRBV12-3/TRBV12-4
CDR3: CASSTGLITDTQYF

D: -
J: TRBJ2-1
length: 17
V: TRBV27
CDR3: CASSFIGSSSSYNEQFF

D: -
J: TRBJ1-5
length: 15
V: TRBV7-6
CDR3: CASSLGEGGNQPQHF

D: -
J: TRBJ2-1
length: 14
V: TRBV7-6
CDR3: CASSTPAAWNEQFF

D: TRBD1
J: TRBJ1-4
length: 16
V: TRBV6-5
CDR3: CASRTFRWDSNEKLFF

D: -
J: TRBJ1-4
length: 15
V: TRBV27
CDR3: CASSVQGPTNEKLFF

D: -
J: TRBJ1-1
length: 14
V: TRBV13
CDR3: CASSLMASGTEAFF

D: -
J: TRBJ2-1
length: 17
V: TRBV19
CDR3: CASTTGWQGSSYNEQFF

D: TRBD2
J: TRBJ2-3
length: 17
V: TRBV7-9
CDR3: CASSLGGLAPRTDTQYF

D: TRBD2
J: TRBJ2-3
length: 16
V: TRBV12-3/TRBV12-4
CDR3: CASSDGLAVGGDTQYF

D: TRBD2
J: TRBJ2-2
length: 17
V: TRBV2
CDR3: CAYQEERGASNTGELFF

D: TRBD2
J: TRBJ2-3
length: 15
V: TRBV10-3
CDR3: CAISEFTSGTDTQYF

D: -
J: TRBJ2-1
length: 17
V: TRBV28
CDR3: CASTIHRAEGGYNEQFF

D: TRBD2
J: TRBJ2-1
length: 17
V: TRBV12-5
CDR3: CASGFPTSGGRSNEQFF

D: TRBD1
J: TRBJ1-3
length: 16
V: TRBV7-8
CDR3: CASSLGSGTEGNTIYF

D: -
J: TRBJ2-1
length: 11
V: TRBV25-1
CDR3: CACQGWDEQFF

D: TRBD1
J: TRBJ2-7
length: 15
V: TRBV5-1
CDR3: CASSGGQGHSYEQYF

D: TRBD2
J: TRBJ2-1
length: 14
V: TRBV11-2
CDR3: CASYRGGLYNEQFF

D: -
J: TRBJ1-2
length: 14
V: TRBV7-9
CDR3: CASSPTVINYGYTF

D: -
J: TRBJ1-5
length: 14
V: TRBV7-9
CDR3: CASSLEAQNQPQHF

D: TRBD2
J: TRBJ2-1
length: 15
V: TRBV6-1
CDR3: CASTPAGGPYNEQFF

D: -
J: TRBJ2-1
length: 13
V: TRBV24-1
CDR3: CATSDPFSNEQFF

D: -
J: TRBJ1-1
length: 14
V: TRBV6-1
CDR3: CASIAILGGTEAFF

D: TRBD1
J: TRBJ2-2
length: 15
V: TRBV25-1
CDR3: CASSEKRGLGGELFF

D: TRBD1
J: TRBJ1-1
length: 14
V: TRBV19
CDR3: CASSVTGVYTEAFF

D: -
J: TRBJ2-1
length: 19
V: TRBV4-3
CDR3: CASSQGASAGGGAYNEQFF

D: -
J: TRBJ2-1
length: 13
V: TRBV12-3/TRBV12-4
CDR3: CASTPPGGNEQFF

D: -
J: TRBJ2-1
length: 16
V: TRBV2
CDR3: CASSEAGHWGFAEQFF

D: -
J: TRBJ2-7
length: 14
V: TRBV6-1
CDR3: CASSLIGTRDEQYF

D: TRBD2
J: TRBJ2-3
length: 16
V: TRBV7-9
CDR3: CASSFITAGYLDTQYF

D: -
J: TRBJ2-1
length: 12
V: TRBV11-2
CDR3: CASTEALNEQFF

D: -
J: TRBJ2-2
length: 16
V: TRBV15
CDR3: CATSRDRGGRTGELFF

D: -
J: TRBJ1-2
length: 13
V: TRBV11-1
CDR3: CASSPDSYYGYTF

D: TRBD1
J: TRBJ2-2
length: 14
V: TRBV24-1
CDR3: CATSRTGGFGELFF

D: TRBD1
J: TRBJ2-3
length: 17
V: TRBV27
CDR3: CASSSIPTGERTDTQYF

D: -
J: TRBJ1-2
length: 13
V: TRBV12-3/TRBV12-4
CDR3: CASSFGTTYGYTF

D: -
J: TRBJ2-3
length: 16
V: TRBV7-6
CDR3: CASSLVPRVGTDTQYF

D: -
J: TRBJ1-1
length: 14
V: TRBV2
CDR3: CASESGRGRTEAFF

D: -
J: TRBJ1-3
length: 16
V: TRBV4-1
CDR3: CASSQWYSNSGNTIYF

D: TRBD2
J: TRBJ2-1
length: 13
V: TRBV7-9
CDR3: CASRSGGAGEQFF